The 21 T cell receptor beta chains below come from one sample, sequenced in a study of blood T cell repertoires in COVID-19. Method: immunoSEQ multiplex PCR; TCRdb's copy keeps in-frame clones and lacks some. This sample has 300,000 to 400,000 clones, with 87% found just once. Material: PBMCs or T cells enriched from blood (not recorded which). These receptors all come from a woman in her 30s who had recovered from COVID-19.

This chain joins TRBV6-5 and TRBJ1-5; weak D call: TRBD1 (5 bases). The length of the CDR3 is 13 residues. Trimming shortened V by 8 bases and J by 3 bases, and 11 bases separated the two germline ends. Germline-derived CDR1 and CDR2 are MNHEY and SVGAGI. The CDR3 loop reads CASGTGNNQPQHF. In nucleotides, the CDR3 is TGTGCCAGCGGTACAGGCAACAATCAGCCCCAGCATTTT.

This chain links TRBV11-2 with TRBJ2-3; TRBD2 aligns across 16 bases. This CDR3 spans 19 amino acids. V was clipped by 3 bases and J by 0 bases; unmatched bases: 6. CDR1 SGHAT and CDR2 FQNNGV come from the germline V gene. The CDR3 sequence is CASSLGLAGGPGSTDTQYF. CDR3 DNA sequence: TGTGCCAGCAGCTTGGGACTAGCGGGGGGGCCGGGAAGCACAGATACGCAGTATTTT.

The chain carries TRBV5-1 and TRBJ1-1; the D gene is possibly TRBD1 (5 bases). V was pared by 0 bases and J by 5 bases, with 11 bases between. CDR3 length: 14 residues. Germline CDR1 is SGHRS and CDR2 is YFSETQ. CDR3 region: CASSLAGGGTEAFF. The CDR3 bases are TGCGCCAGCAGCTTGGCCGGGGGTGGGACTGAAGCTTTCTTT.

This chain links TRBV25-1 with TRBJ2-1, with 10 positions matching TRBD1. CDR1 MGHDK and CDR2 SYGVNS come from the germline V gene. The CDR3 is 16 residues long. V lost 4 bases to trimming and J lost 2 bases; unmatched junction nucleotides: 5. This chain's CDR3 is CASSATGTGAYNEQFF. CDR3 coding DNA: TGTGCCAGCAGTGCAACCGGGACAGGGGCCTACAATGAGCAGTTCTTC. The full variable domain, with the rest looked up from reference TRBV25-1 and TRBJ2-1, is EADIYQTPRYLVIGTGKKITLECSQTMGHDKMYWYQQDPGMELHLIHYSYGVNSTEKGDLSSESTVSRIRTEHFPLTLESARPSHTSQYLCASSATGTGAYNEQFFGPGTRLTVL.

The V call is TRBV5-1, the J call TRBJ2-2, with 10 bases identical to TRBD1. Germline CDR1 and CDR2: SGHRS and YFSETQ. Trimming cost V 1 base and J 3 bases; bases outside gene matches: 9. The CDR3 is 18 amino acids. The DNA for the CDR3 is TGCGCCAGCAGCTTGATGGTTTCCGGGACAGGGGACACCGGGGAGCTGTTTTTT. This encodes CASSLMVSGTGDTGELFF. Complete variable domain (other parts from reference TRBV5-1 and TRBJ2-2): KAGVTQTPRYLIKTRGQQVTLSCSPISGHRSVSWYQQTPGQGLQFLFEYFSETQRNKGNFPGRFSGRQFSNSRSEMNVSTLELGDSALYLCASSLMVSGTGDTGELFFGEGSRLTVL.

With respect to this clone: The identical CDR3 is also encoded by other nucleotide sequences in the sample. V gene TRBV7-9 combines with J gene TRBJ2-3; the D gene is possibly TRBD2 (5 bases). This CDR3 is built from 15 residues. Germline V gives CDR1 SEHNR, CDR2 FQNEAQ (reference sequence). V lost 5 bases and J lost 1, with 13 bases in between. The DNA of the CDR3 is TGTGCCAGCAGCCCCACGGGATCGGGCACAGATACGCAGTATTTT. Amino acid sequence: CASSPTGSGTDTQYF.

The genes are TRBV5-1 and TRBJ2-2; possibly TRBD1 for D (5 bases). CDR1 SGHRS and CDR2 YFSETQ come from the germline V gene. The CDR3 totals 14 residues. Trimming cost V 4 bases and J 5 bases, with 12 bases left between them. CDR3 protein: CASSVLSGTGELFF. The CDR3 bases are TGCGCCAGCAGCGTCCTTTCAGGGACCGGGGAGCTGTTTTTT.

The V gene is TRBV5-1, the J gene TRBJ2-7; D is possibly TRBD2 (6 bases). Per germline, CDR1 SGHRS and CDR2 YFSETQ. CDR3 size: 15 residues. Trimming removed 0 bases from V and 2 bases from J, with 12 bases in between. The CDR3 here is CASSLVTGVAYEQYF. The CDR3 DNA reads TGCGCCAGCAGCTTGGTGACGGGGGTTGCCTACGAGCAGTACTTC.

The chain carries TRBV28 and TRBJ1-1, with D unresolved. The CDR3 spans 15 residues. V was pared by 3 bases and J by 2 bases, with 13 bases between. Germline assignment: CDR1 MDHEN and CDR2 SYDVKM. Here the CDR3 DNA reads TGTGCCAGCAGTTTTGGCCGTCGGGTAAACACTGAAGCTTTCTTT. Translation gives CASSFGRRVNTEAFF.

This clone was detected a few times. The chain employs TRBV19 and TRBJ2-7, with TRBD2 matching 8 bases. With V trimmed by 3 bases and J by 5 bases, 9 bases remained unmatched. CDR1 is LNHDA and CDR2 is SQIVND in the germline V gene (reference sequence). The CDR3 length is 15 residues. CDR3 DNA: TGTGCCAGTAGTATGATCGGGGGGGGCATCCACGAGCAGTACTTC. Its protein is CASSMIGGGIHEQYF.

This chain joins TRBV18 and TRBJ2-7; 8 bases agree with TRBD2. The trim removed 3 bases at V and 0 bases at J, leaving 7 bases unmatched. Per germline, CDR1 KGHSH and CDR2 LQKENI. This CDR3 comprises 16 residues. The CDR3 region has the DNA TGTGCCAGCTCACCTCTCGGGAGGGGAGACTCCTACGAGCAGTACTTC. This sequence encodes CASSPLGRGDSYEQYF. Combining the CDR3 with reference TRBV18 and TRBJ2-7 gives the whole variable domain NAGVMQNPRHLVRRRGQEARLRCSPMKGHSHVYWYRQLPEEGLKFMVYLQKENIIDESGMPKERFSAEFPKEGPSILRIQQVVRGDSAAYFCASSPLGRGDSYEQYFGPGTRLTVT.

CDR3: CASSIAGGRYEQYF. The DNA of the CDR3 is TGTGCCAGCAGCATAGCAGGGGGCCGGTACGAGCAGTACTTC. V and J are TRBV28 and TRBJ2-7; 8 nucleotides match TRBD1. The junction had 8 bases not matched to a gene; V was cut back by 6 bases and J by 4 bases. Looked up from germline, CDR1 is MDHEN and CDR2 is SYDVKM. There are 14 residues in the CDR3. The full variable domain, with the rest looked up from reference TRBV28 and TRBJ2-7, is DVKVTQSSRYLVKRTGEKVFLECVQDMDHENMFWYRQDPGLGLRLIYFSYDVKMKEKGDIPEGYSVSREKKERFSLILESASTNQTSMYLCASSIAGGRYEQYFGPGTRLTVT.

The chain combines TRBV7-7 with TRBJ2-5; D is uncertain. The length of the CDR3 is 13 residues. Germline V gene sequence: CDR1 SSHAT, CDR2 FNYEAQ (reference sequence). The V end was cut by 1 base, the J end by 3 bases, with 6 bases between. The CDR3 DNA reads as TGTGCCAGCAGCTTAGTCAGAAAAGAGACCCAGTACTTC. Protein sequence: CASSLVRKETQYF.

The chain employs TRBV28 and TRBJ2-3; 12 nucleotides align to TRBD2. Germline CDR1 MDHEN, CDR2 SYDVKM. The CDR3 contains 17 residues. V lost 6 bases and J lost 6; bases outside the gene matches: 13. The CDR3: CASRYFQLAGGPDTQYF. As DNA, the CDR3 is TGTGCCAGCAGATACTTTCAACTAGCGGGGGGCCCGGATACGCAGTATTTT.

The rearrangement joins TRBV24-1 to TRBJ2-5; 8 nucleotides line up with TRBD1. With 2 bases clipped from V and 2 bases from J, the junction kept 3 bases outside the gene matches. Per the germline V gene, CDR1 is KGHDR and CDR2 is SFDVKD. The CDR3 is 15 amino acids. In nucleotides, the CDR3 is TGTGCCACCAGTGATTCTGGACAGGGACAAGAGACCCAGTACTTC. It is translated as CATSDSGQGQETQYF.

The chain is built from TRBV3-1 (or the pseudogene TRBV3-2) and TRBJ1-3; the D gene is possibly TRBD1 (6 bases). The V end lost 8 bases, the J end lost 4 bases, and 9 bases lay between the germline ends. Per the germline V gene, CDR1 is LGHDT and CDR2 is YNNKEL (reference sequence). The CDR3 is made up of 12 amino acids. The chain's CDR3 is CASDGGGNTIYF. DNA of the CDR3: TGTGCCAGCGATGGGGGCGGAAACACCATATATTTT.

The chain carries TRBV7-6 and TRBJ1-6; 8 bases fit TRBD1. The CDR3 runs to 17 residues. The germline V gene encodes CDR1 SGHVS and CDR2 FNYEAQ. Losses at the gene ends were 2 bases for V and 9 bases for J; bases not matched to a gene: 12. The DNA of the CDR3 is TGTGCCAGCAGCTTATCAGGGGGCCCCCCCAATGCTTCACCCCTCCACTTT. Translating it yields CASSLSGGPPNASPLHF.

In this sample, this clone turned up a few times. This chain uses TRBV19 with TRBJ1-2; 7 positions agree with TRBD1. Germline CDR1 is LNHDA and CDR2 is SQIVND (reference sequence). CDR3 size: 16 residues. With 7 bases clipped from V and 6 bases from J, the junction kept 17 bases outside the gene matches. The CDR3 nucleotides are TGTGCCAGTACCCTAACCCGGACAGGCAAAGGGGATGGCTACACCTTC. It translates to CASTLTRTGKGDGYTF.

Written as DNA, the CDR3 is TGTGCCACCAGCAGAGATGGGGGACAGGGAGGCACTGAAGCTTTCTTT. Translated, it gives CATSRDGGQGGTEAFF. The chain joins TRBV15 to TRBJ1-1; 9 bases are shared with TRBD1. CDR3 size: 16 residues. V shed 0 bases, J shed 4 bases, and the junction held 6 bases outside the gene matches. The germline gives CDR1 LNHNV, CDR2 YYDKDF (reference sequence).

The rearrangement links TRBV6-5 to TRBJ1-6, with TRBD1 matching 7 bases. The CDR3 extends over 15 amino acids. V lost 10 bases to trimming and J lost 7 bases; unmatched junction nucleotides: 13. Germline CDR1 reads MNHEY; CDR2 reads SVGAGI. The CDR3 nucleotides are TGTGCCACCAGATACCCAGGGGGGCAGAATTCACCCCTCCACTTT. It codes for CATRYPGGQNSPLHF.

The rearrangement uses TRBV30 and TRBJ2-2, with D tentatively TRBD1 (6 bases). This CDR3 comprises 16 residues. Trimming left V 8 bases short and J 2 bases short, with 21 bases between. The V gene's germline CDR1 is GTSNPN and CDR2 SVGIG (reference sequence). The CDR3 DNA follows: TGTGCCCGGCGGTCTCCGGGACACCAAAACACCGGGGAGCTGTTTTTT. Protein sequence: CARRSPGHQNTGELFF.